This T cell receptor (beta chain) was captured in a study of technical replicates of blood from a few donors. CDR1 and CDR2 from the germline V gene are PRHDT and FYEKMQ (reference sequence). Germline trimming cut 7 bases from V and 11 bases from J; bases unmatched to any gene: 4. This CDR3 is built from 11 residues. The protocol was immunoSEQ multiplex PCR, while the TCRdb copy is restricted to in-frame clones and leaves out a portion. The sample contains just over 60,000 clones, 80% to 90% of which appear only once. This clone showed up just once. The receptor's source is a human donor in good health. Some clones in this sample may be carry-over from other donors' samples. Sequenced sample: PBMCs. The chain has TRBV13 and TRBJ2-2, with 7 bases identical to TRBD2. The CDR3 region is CASKREGELFF. DNA of the CDR3: TGTGCCAGCAAGAGGGAGGGAGAGCTGTTTTTT.